This is a list of T cell receptor beta chains from one sample in a study of blood T cell repertoires in COVID-19. Assay: immunoSEQ multiplex PCR; the TCRdb copy retains only in-frame clones and omits some. Of a few hundred thousand clones listed, 85% to 90% are singletons. Sequencing used PBMCs or T cells enriched from blood (not recorded which). These receptors were obtained from a woman in her forties or fifties who had recovered from COVID-19. Each CDR3 is given with its conserved first and last residue. The D gene is left open where the match is weak. Expanded clones are given a class, and other clones once, few, many or no size at all.

V gene,J gene,D gene,clone size,CDR3 protein,CDR3 DNA
TRBV7-6,TRBJ2-2,NA,once,CASSLRPSANTGELFF,TGTGCCAGCAGCTTACGGCCTAGCGCGAACACCGGGGAGCTGTTTTTT
TRBV27,TRBJ2-7,TRBD2,once,CASTGGSTYEQYF,TGTGCCAGCACTGGCGGGAGCACCTACGAGCAGTACTTC
TRBV7-9,TRBJ1-2,NA,NA,CASSSPGSYGDGYTF,TGTGCCAGCAGCTCGCCGGGATCCTATGGTGATGGCTACACCTTC
TRBV11-2,TRBJ2-7,TRBD1,once,CASSSGTGGEQYF,TGTGCCAGCAGCTCGGGTACAGGGGGCGAGCAGTACTTC
TRBV6-2/TRBV6-3,TRBJ1-2,TRBD1,few,CASSASGQLFGYTF,TGTGCCAGCAGTGCCTCGGGACAGCTGTTCGGCTACACCTTC
TRBV18,TRBJ2-5,NA,NA,CASSPPSGQETQYF,TGTGCCAGCTCACCACCGTCCGGCCAAGAGACCCAGTACTTC
TRBV24-1,TRBJ2-1,TRBD1,NA,CATSDKTGADEQFF,TGTGCCACCAGTGATAAGACAGGGGCGGATGAGCAGTTCTTC
TRBV7-9,TRBJ2-4,TRBD1,NA,CASASTGADIQYF,TGTGCCAGCGCCTCGACAGGGGCGGACATTCAGTACTTC
TRBV7-9,TRBJ1-5,NA,once,CASSLGGWEPQHF,TGTGCCAGCAGCTTAGGGGGCTGGGAGCCCCAGCATTTT
TRBV19,TRBJ1-5,NA,NA,CASSSDGGNSYQPQHF,TGTGCCAGTAGTAGCGACGGAGGGAACTCTTATCAGCCCCAGCATTTT
TRBV27,TRBJ1-1,NA,NA,CASSLRLADTEAFF,TGTGCCAGCAGTCTAAGACTAGCGGACACTGAAGCTTTCTTT
TRBV7-2,TRBJ1-4,NA,NA,CASSQPQGGGEKLFF,TGTGCCAGCAGTCAGCCACAGGGTGGGGGTGAAAAACTGTTTTTT
TRBV5-1,TRBJ1-2,TRBD1,NA,CASSPGQGLNYGYTF,TGCGCCAGCAGTCCTGGACAGGGACTTAACTATGGCTACACCTTC
TRBV5-6,TRBJ2-7,TRBD1,NA,CASSSKRDSGSYEQYF,TGTGCCAGCAGCTCGAAAAGGGACAGTGGATCCTACGAGCAGTACTTC
TRBV30,TRBJ1-3,NA,NA,CAWSGGAGNTIYF,TGTGCCTGGAGCGGGGGTGCTGGAAACACCATATATTTT
TRBV5-1,TRBJ1-1,TRBD1,NA,CASSLGGQRLNTEAFF,TGCGCCAGCAGCTTGGGGGGACAGAGGTTGAACACTGAAGCTTTCTTT
TRBV5-6,TRBJ2-1,TRBD2,few,CASSLGWGLASYNEQFF,TGTGCCAGCAGCTTGGGCTGGGGACTAGCCTCCTACAATGAGCAGTTCTTC